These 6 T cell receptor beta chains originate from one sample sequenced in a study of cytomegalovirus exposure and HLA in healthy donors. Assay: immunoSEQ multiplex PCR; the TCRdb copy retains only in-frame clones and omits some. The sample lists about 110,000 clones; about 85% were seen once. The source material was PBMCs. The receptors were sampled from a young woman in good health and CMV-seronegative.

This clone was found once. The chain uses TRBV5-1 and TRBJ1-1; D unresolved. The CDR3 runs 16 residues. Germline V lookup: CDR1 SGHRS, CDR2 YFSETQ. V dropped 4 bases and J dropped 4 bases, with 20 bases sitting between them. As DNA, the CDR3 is TGCGCCAGCAGCATCGCGGGTGGGTTTACTAGCACTGAAGCTTTCTTT. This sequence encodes CASSIAGGFTSTEAFF.

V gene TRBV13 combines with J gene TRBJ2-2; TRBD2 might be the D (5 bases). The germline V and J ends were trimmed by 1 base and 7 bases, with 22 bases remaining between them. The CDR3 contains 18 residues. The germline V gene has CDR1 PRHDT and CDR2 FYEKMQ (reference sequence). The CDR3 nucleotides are TGTGCCAGCAGCTTAGAGGTGAGGCTAGCTAATTTCGGCGGGGAGCTGTTTTTT. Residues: CASSLEVRLANFGGELFF.

The CDR3 protein is CASSLHRGLSYEQYF. CDR3 in DNA: TGTGCCAGCAGCCTCCACAGGGGTCTTTCCTACGAGCAGTACTTC. The chain carries TRBV7-8 and TRBJ2-7; TRBD1 aligns across 7 bases. Germline loops: CDR1 SGHVS, CDR2 FQNEAQ. This CDR3 comprises 15 residues. The trim removed 5 bases at V and 1 base at J, leaving 8 bases unmatched.

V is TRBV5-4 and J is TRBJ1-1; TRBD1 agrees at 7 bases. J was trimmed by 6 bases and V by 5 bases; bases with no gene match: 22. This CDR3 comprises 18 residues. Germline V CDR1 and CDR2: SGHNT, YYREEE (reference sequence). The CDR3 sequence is CASSRVGSWDSQQPEAFF. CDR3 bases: TGTGCCAGCAGTAGGGTCGGTTCTTGGGACAGTCAACAACCTGAAGCTTTCTTT.

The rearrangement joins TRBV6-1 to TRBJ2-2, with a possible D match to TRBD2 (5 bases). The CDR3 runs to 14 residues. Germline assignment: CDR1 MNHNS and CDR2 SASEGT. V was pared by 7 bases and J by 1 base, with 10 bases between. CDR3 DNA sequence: TGTGCCAGCACCGGGGATTGGAACACCGGGGAGCTGTTTTTT. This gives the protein CASTGDWNTGELFF.

The CDR3 protein is CASSFRSENTEAFF. The CDR3 bases are TGTGCCAGCAGTTTCAGGTCAGAAAACACTGAAGCTTTCTTT. The chain employs TRBV27 and TRBJ1-1; D gene ambiguous. This CDR3 contains 14 residues. The V and J ends lost 3 bases and 2 bases respectively, with 10 bases between them. CDR1 is MNHEY and CDR2 is SMNVEV in the germline V gene (reference sequence).